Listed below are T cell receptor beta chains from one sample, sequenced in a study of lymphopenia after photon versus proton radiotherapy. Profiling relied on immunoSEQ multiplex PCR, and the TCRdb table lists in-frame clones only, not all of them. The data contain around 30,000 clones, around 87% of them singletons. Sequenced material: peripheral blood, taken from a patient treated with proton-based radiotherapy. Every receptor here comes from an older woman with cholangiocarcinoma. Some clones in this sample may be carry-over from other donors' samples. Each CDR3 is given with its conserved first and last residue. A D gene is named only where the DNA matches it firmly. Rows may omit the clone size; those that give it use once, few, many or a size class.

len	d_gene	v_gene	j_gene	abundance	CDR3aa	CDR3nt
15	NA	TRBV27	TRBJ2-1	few	CASSLNIPSYNEQFF	TGTGCCAGCAGTTTAAATATTCCCTCCTACAATGAGCAGTTCTTC
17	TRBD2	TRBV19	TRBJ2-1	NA	CASSRERAGGPQNEQFF	TGTGCCAGTAGTAGGGAGAGAGCGGGAGGGCCTCAGAATGAGCAGTTCTTC
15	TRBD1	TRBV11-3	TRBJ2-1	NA	CASSRQGSSYNEQFF	TGTGCCAGCAGCAGACAGGGAAGCTCCTACAATGAGCAGTTCTTC
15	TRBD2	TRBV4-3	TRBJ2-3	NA	CASSLLAGSTDTQYF	TGCGCCAGCAGCCTGCTAGCGGGAAGTACAGATACGCAGTATTTT
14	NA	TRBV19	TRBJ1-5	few	CASDQGISNQPQHF	TGTGCCAGTGACCAGGGTATTAGCAATCAGCCCCAGCATTTT
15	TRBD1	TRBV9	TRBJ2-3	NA	CASSVEGTDTDTQYF	TGTGCCAGCAGCGTAGAGGGGACAGACACAGATACGCAGTATTTT
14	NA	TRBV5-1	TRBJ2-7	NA	CASSLGDTIYEQYF	TGCGCCAGCAGCTTGGGGGACACGATCTACGAGCAGTACTTC
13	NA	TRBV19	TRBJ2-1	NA	CASSIRVNNEQFF	TGTGCCAGTAGTATCCGAGTAAACAATGAGCAGTTCTTC
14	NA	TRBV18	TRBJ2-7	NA	CASSPGQSYYEQYF	TGTGCCAGCTCCCCCGGACAGTCCTACTACGAGCAGTACTTC
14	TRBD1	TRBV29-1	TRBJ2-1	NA	CSGTGTGGRNEQFF	TGCAGCGGCACCGGGACAGGAGGCCGGAATGAGCAGTTCTTC
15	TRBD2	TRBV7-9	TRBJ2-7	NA	CASSKAQAGAYEQYF	TGTGCCAGCAGCAAGGCACAAGCGGGAGCCTACGAGCAGTACTTC
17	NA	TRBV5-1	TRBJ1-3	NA	CASSLVVTGHSGNTIYF	TGCGCCAGCAGCTTGGTGGTGACGGGGCACTCTGGAAACACCATATATTTT
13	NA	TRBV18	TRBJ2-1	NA	CASSPNSYNEQFF	TGTGCCAGCTCACCAAACTCCTACAATGAGCAGTTCTTC
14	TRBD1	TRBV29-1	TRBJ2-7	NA	CSVVGAGGAYEQYF	TGCAGCGTTGTGGGAGCAGGGGGCGCCTACGAGCAGTACTTC
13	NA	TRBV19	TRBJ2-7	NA	CASSVKAPYEQYF	TGTGCCAGTAGTGTGAAGGCCCCCTACGAGCAGTACTTC
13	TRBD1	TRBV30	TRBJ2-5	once	CAWRPGGLGTQYF	TGTGCCTGGAGGCCAGGGGGCCTAGGGACCCAGTACTTC
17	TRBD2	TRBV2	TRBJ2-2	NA	CASSVAAGGVNTGELFF	TGTGCCAGCAGTGTCGCCGCCGGGGGGGTGAACACCGGGGAGCTGTTTTTT